The entry that follows covers one T cell receptor (beta chain) sequence. This clone was found a few times. Its antigen is unknown. Base quality data are lacking; no much larger clone is found one base away. In this study, focal radiation therapy paired with CTLA-4 blockade (ipilimumab) was tested in patients who had chemo-refractory metastatic non-small-cell lung cancer. The protocol used for the library was the immunoSEQ multiplex PCR assay. TCRdb limited this immuneACCESS table to in-frame rearrangements with V and J called. A share of clones is missing; checked studies link under half to unresolved V genes, and the rest is unexplained. This sample comprises about 43,000 clones, roughly 67% of them detected only once. Jointly, the top ten make up roughly a quarter of the sample. This sample stems from a study of radiotherapy plus CTLA-4 blockade in lung cancer (dated by TCRdb to the late 2010s). Context from the whole study: Among the enrolled patients, about 19% had an objective response, and roughly 30% reached disease control.

The germline V gene specifies SGHTA as CDR1 and FQGNSA as CDR2. A distance of 11 bases separates the germline ends of V and J, which lose 0 bases and 2 bases respectively. Counted from cysteine to phenylalanine, this CDR3 has 15 amino acids. Only the CDR3 part of the read is kept: 45 bases, read in frame from the first base. Findings and caveats that apply to the study as a whole: The strongest predictors of response, as reported, were early dynamic changes in blood T cell clones along with a rise in serum interferon-beta after radiation. After treatment with radiotherapy and ipilimumab, TCR clones that originated in tumors expanded in peripheral blood.

This receptor was identified in a human donor with non-small cell lung cancer who had a partial response to radiotherapy plus ipilimumab. The sequence is built from TRBV7-2 and TRBJ2-7; TRBD2 is perhaps the D gene, given 6 matching bases. The sequences come from peripheral blood, collected from a patient treated with radiotherapy plus ipilimumab. The CDR3 loop reads CASSLAGTETYEQYF. The nucleotides read TGTGCCAGCAGCTTAGCAGGGACTGAAACCTACGAGCAGTACTTC.